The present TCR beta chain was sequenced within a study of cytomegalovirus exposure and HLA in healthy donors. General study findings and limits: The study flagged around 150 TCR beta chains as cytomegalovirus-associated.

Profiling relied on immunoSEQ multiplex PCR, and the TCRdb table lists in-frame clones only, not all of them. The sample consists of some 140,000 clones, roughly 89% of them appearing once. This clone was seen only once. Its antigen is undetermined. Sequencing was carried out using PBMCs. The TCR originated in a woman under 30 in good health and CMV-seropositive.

CDR3 in DNA: TGTGCCAGCATCCTATCGACAGGGGGCGTTGGTGGCTACACCTTC. Translation: CASILSTGGVGGYTF. V usage is TRBV7-2 and J usage is TRBJ1-2; TRBD1 aligns across 10 bases. The germline V gene has CDR1 SGHTA and CDR2 FQGNSA. CDR3 length equals 15 residues. J gave up 7 bases and V 7 bases, and 12 bases lay outside the gene matches.